This entry concerns a single TCR beta chain. The target antigen is unknown. One entry per CDR3 protein results from TCRdb running MiXCR on the 5' RACE reads. This sample carries about 240,000 distinct CDR3 sequences, 10% to 15% of them seen once, and the ten largest clones take 4%. This record comes from a study of identical twins. Study-wide findings and caveats: Abundant beta clonotypes from cord blood had fewer insertions, unlike memory repertoires, which showed none.

Another study also made use of these data, one on yellow fever vaccine responses in identical twins. As that report states: Convergence reportedly seemed to mark part of the twins' vaccine T cell response, with personalization marking the rest.

The sequence came from a woman between 18 and 30 years old in good health. Sequenced sample: memory (CD45RO+) T cells sorted from blood.

CDR3: CASSEAGGSNEQFF. The CDR3 nucleotides are TGTGCCAGCAGTGAAGCTGGGGGTAGCAATGAGCAGTTCTTC. The V call is TRBV6-1, the J call TRBJ2-1; D possibly matches TRBD1 or TRBD2 (5 bases each). Trimming took off 0 bases at V and 6 bases at J, with 9 bases between the two ends. The CDR3 is 14 amino acids. Germline V gene data show CDR1 as MNHNS and CDR2 as SASEGT.